The sequence of this TCR beta chain was determined in a study of CD8 T cells in Susac syndrome (dated by TCRdb to between 2019 and 2020). Study-level background: Repertoire sequencing was used to test whether CD8+ T cell activation and differentiation in Susac syndrome was antigen driven. The study compared CD8+ T cell repertoire clonality among about a dozen healthy donors, about 14 Susac syndrome patients and approximately 16 multiple sclerosis patients. Points the paper makes about the study in general: The TCR sequencing and HLA analysis was acknowledged to have included a relatively small number of individuals.

RNA was extracted using the RNeasy kit, and about 0.45 to 1 ug of the RNA was reverse transcribed with random hexamers. The immunoSEQ multiplex PCR assay, which covers 54 Vbeta and 13 Jbeta segments, was used to amplify TCR beta CDR3 regions. Bias from PCR amplification was corrected by using a synthetic template baseline for primer optimization and for computational correction. On the authors' methods: Reads were assigned to V, D and J genes according to IMGT and analyzed in immunoSEQ Analyzer, with only productive sequences retained. Clonality was calculated as one minus the Shannon entropy normalized by log2 of the number of productive unique sequences. For each patient and control, public and private clones were evaluated within the 100 most prevalent clones. A clone was defined as Susac-specific if it was absent from the healthy and MS cohorts, from roughly 980 published viral clones and from other ImmuneACCESS disease sequences. TCRdb reprocessing: public reads trimmed at Q25 with fastp, clones called with MiXCR, in-frame beta chains kept. Each record represents a unique CDR3 protein, reported with the most common genes and DNA among its rows. These V and J calls derive from TCRdb rather than the authors' analysis. The sample table holds some 300,000 distinct CDR3 sequences, of which approximately 85% were seen once. The top ten hold about 0.22% of the sample.

As concerns this clonotype: Its antigen remains undetermined. No base quality information exists; no much larger clone differs at one position.

Peripheral blood CD8+ and CD4+ T cells from healthy donors, Susac syndrome patients and multiple sclerosis patients were profiled using high-throughput TCR beta sequencing. Treatment-naive patients with stable or active relapsing-remitting disease fulfilling revised McDonald criteria were used as multiple sclerosis controls. Bulk CD8+ and CD4+ T cells were purified by magnetic negative isolation, while CD8+ TEMRA cells were enriched using FACS. Blood was drawn into EDTA tubes, processed within 24 hours, and PBMCs were isolated by density gradient centrifugation. PBMCs destined for TCR sequencing were cryopreserved in liquid nitrogen and later thawed in a 37 °C water bath. Purity of sorted or isolated CD4+, CD8+ and CD8+ TEMRA cells was at least 90%. Material: CD8+ T cells from PBMCs. This sequence originates from a human donor with multiple sclerosis.

The nucleotide sequence reads as follows: TGCGCCAGCAGCCCGGACTTCGGGCGGGAGGGGACCTACGAGCAGTACTTC. Its protein is CASSPDFGREGTYEQYF. The receptor chain draws on TRBV4-1 and TRBJ2-7, with TRBD2 matching 9 junction bases. The CDR3 numbers 17 residues from cysteine through phenylalanine. CDR3 DNA only is kept here, 51 bases in frame from base 1. V ends up 4 bases short and J 2 bases short, with an unmatched junction base count of 12. The germline V gene yields MGHRA for CDR1 and YSYEKL for CDR2.